The subject of this entry is one TCR beta chain. The antigen remains undetermined. These data originate in a study of cytomegalovirus exposure and HLA in healthy donors. Study findings and constraints: Analysis performed later found over 15,000 TCR beta sequences associated with HLA alleles at 0.05 false discovery rate. A later analysis linked a missense DCLRE1C variant to TCR beta V- and J-gene trimming. Reports indicated that the classifier achieved high specificity and sensitivity in diagnosing cytomegalovirus status. In an earlier analysis, productive rearrangement rates for most beta V segments clustered near 87% or 30%.

PCR amplification relied on 60 Vbeta primers (plus 13 Jbeta primers). Generated by immunoSEQ multiplex PCR, the TCRdb table keeps only in-frame clones and is missing some. The repertoire table contains around 150,000 clones. The CDR3 is 14 residues long. V was clipped by 5 bases and J by 3 bases, with 14 bases between them. The germline gives CDR1 SGHNT, CDR2 YENEEA. The source of this sequence is a man aged 30-40 years in good health and CMV-seronegative. The V call is TRBV11-3, the J call TRBJ2-7; D remains ambiguous. Sequenced input: PBMCs. In DNA, the CDR3 is TGTGCCAGCAGCCCACAGATCCTGGGCTACGAGCAGTACTTC. The encoded protein is CASSPQILGYEQYF.